These 25 T cell receptor beta chains were all obtained from the same sample, sequenced in a study of CD8+ T cells in alopecia areata. RNA was isolated and reverse transcribed to cDNA, the sequencing template. Profiling relied on immunoSEQ multiplex PCR, and the TCRdb table lists in-frame clones only, not all of them. The sample has about 130,000 clones, approximately 49% seen once. The input for sequencing was CD8+ T cells sorted from blood, taken at week 0. The source of these receptors is a human donor with alopecia areata.

This clone was observed a few times. Other DNA sequences in the sample encode the same CDR3. The chain carries TRBV30 and TRBJ1-1; D unclear. With 2 bases removed from V and 2 bases from J, the gap between germline ends came to 6 bases. The germline CDR1 and CDR2 sequences are GTSNPN and SVGIG (reference sequence). There are 12 residues in the CDR3. The CDR3 bases are TGTGCCTGGAGTCCCGGTAACACTGAAGCTTTCTTT. It codes for CAWSPGNTEAFF.

This rearrangement joins TRBV30 to TRBJ2-2; 9 bases align to TRBD1. V lost 4 bases to trimming and J lost 5 bases; unmatched junction nucleotides: 8. Germline V gene sequence: CDR1 GTSNPN, CDR2 SVGIG (reference sequence). The CDR3 is 15 amino acids. The CDR3 DNA reads TGTGCCTGGACCGCGGGACAGGGTGGGACCGGGGAGCTGTTTTTT. Translated, it gives CAWTAGQGGTGELFF.

In this sample, this clone turned up a few times. This chain connects TRBV2 to TRBJ2-1, with 9 bases that match TRBD2. The CDR3 has 16 amino acids. CDR1 and CDR2 (germline): SNHLY, FYNNEI. J gave up 9 bases and V 7 bases, and 16 bases lay outside the gene matches. The CDR3 sequence is CASTHPGAGGPVEQFF. In DNA, the CDR3 is TGTGCCAGCACCCACCCCGGGGCGGGGGGGCCGGTTGAGCAGTTCTTC.

The sample holds a few counts of this clone. The rearrangement joins TRBV13 to TRBJ1-5; D not resolved. Germline V gene lookup returns CDR1 PRHDT and CDR2 FYEKMQ (reference sequence). The CDR3 sequence is 16 residues long. V gave up 0 bases and J gave up 7 bases, with 16 bases separating them. The CDR3 DNA reads TGTGCCAGCAGCTTAGGCCTCGACGGATTAAGACAGCCCCAGCATTTT. Translated: CASSLGLDGLRQPQHF.

This chain links TRBV9 with TRBJ2-3, with 7 bases lining up with TRBD1. The CDR3 has 15 residues. With 3 bases clipped from V and 2 bases from J, the junction kept 6 bases outside the gene matches. Germline loops: CDR1 SGDLS, CDR2 YYNGEE. The DNA of the CDR3 is TGTGCCAGCAGCGCCCACAGGGGCAACACAGATACGCAGTATTTT. It translates to CASSAHRGNTDTQYF.

The gene calls are TRBV7-9 and TRBJ2-3; weak D call: TRBD1 (5 bases). This CDR3 contains 14 residues. The V end lost 4 bases, the J end lost 4 bases, and 12 bases lay between the germline ends. CDR1 is SEHNR and CDR2 is FQNEAQ in the germline V gene (reference sequence). This CDR3 reads CASSSQRGPDTQYF. In DNA, the CDR3 is TGTGCCAGCAGCTCGCAAAGGGGTCCAGATACGCAGTATTTT.

The V gene is TRBV2, the J gene TRBJ2-1, with D perhaps TRBD2 (6 bases). Trimming removed 7 bases at V and 0 bases at J, with 13 bases between. There are 15 residues in the CDR3. From germline, CDR1 is SNHLY and CDR2 FYNNEI. This chain's CDR3 is CASTPSVSSYNEQFF. CDR3 sequence (DNA): TGTGCCAGCACCCCTAGCGTGAGCTCCTACAATGAGCAGTTCTTC.

This clone was detected only a few times. The J gene is TRBJ2-5, the V gene TRBV6-4; 7 bases fit TRBD2. The CDR3 is 16 amino acids. Looked up from germline, CDR1 is MRHNA and CDR2 is SNTAGT. V shed 6 bases and J 2 bases; nucleotides not matched to a gene: 12. CDR3 loop: CASSPTGPAGQETQYF. The CDR3 nucleotides are TGTGCCAGCAGCCCCACGGGGCCAGCGGGGCAAGAGACCCAGTACTTC.

This chain links TRBV2 with TRBJ2-7; D is undetermined. Trimming cost V 8 bases and J 4 bases, with 3 bases left between them. The CDR3 runs 9 residues. From germline, CDR1 is SNHLY and CDR2 FYNNEI. The CDR3 DNA reads TGTGCCAGCGGGTACGAGCAGTACTTC. It specifies CASGYEQYF.

Remarks on this clone: At one of its ends the junction is not consistent with the germline gene, which may arise from a read error. This chain uses TRBV19 with TRBJ1-2; TRBD1 aligns across 7 bases. Germline V CDR1 and CDR2: LNHDA, SQIVND (reference sequence). The CDR3 is 12 residues long. This chain's CDR3 is CASSSDRVNSYF. The CDR3 nucleotides read TGTGCCAGTAGTAGCGACAGGGTGAACTCCTACTTC.

This clone was seen only a few times. This sequence joins TRBV14 and TRBJ2-7; D is unclear. In germline, CDR1 is SGHDN, CDR2 FVKESK. Trimming removed 2 bases at V and 0 bases at J, with 11 bases between. The CDR3 totals 15 residues. The chain's CDR3 is CASSQSANPSYEQYF. CDR3 nucleotide sequence: TGTGCCAGCAGCCAATCGGCTAATCCCTCCTACGAGCAGTACTTC.

The V call is TRBV13, the J call TRBJ2-5; D may correspond to TRBD1 or TRBD2 (6 bases each). This CDR3 comprises 16 residues. Trimming shortened V by 5 bases and J by 4 bases, and 20 bases separated the two germline ends. Germline CDR1 and CDR2: PRHDT and FYEKMQ (reference sequence). CDR3 amino acids: CASSQEGGPVGETQYF. DNA of the CDR3: TGTGCCAGCAGCCAAGAGGGGGGACCGGTGGGAGAGACCCAGTACTTC.

The V and J genes are TRBV30 and TRBJ2-6; 7 nucleotides line up with TRBD1. The ends lost 2 bases at V and 0 bases at J; junction bases unmatched: 4. This CDR3 spans 16 amino acids. The germline gives CDR1 GTSNPN, CDR2 SVGIG (reference sequence). CDR3 amino acids: CAWSLGQLSGANVLTF. CDR3 nucleotide sequence: TGTGCCTGGAGTCTGGGACAGCTCTCTGGGGCCAACGTCCTGACTTTC.

The chain combines TRBV4-3 with TRBJ1-2, with D unclear. Germline V gene sequence: CDR1 LGHNA, CDR2 YSLEER. This CDR3 has 16 residues. V lost 4 bases and J lost 1, with 16 bases in between. The CDR3 coding sequence is TGCGCCAGCAGCCTCAACCAGGAGTTAGATAACTATGGCTACACCTTC. Translating it yields CASSLNQELDNYGYTF.

This chain links TRBV4-1 with TRBJ2-1; TRBD1 matches 10 bases. Per germline, CDR1 MGHRA and CDR2 YSYEKL. The CDR3 has 15 residues. J lost 6 bases, V lost 4 bases, and 6 bases had no gene match. CDR3: CASSPRDRGFNEQFF. The DNA for the CDR3 is TGCGCCAGCAGCCCCCGGGACAGGGGTTTCAATGAGCAGTTCTTC.

The chain recombines TRBV29-1 with TRBJ1-4, with 7 nucleotides matching TRBD1. V was clipped by 6 bases and J by 6 bases; unmatched bases: 22. Germline V lookup: CDR1 SQVTM, CDR2 ANQGSEA. CDR3 length: 18 amino acids. The CDR3 region is CSVQDGRSETGFYEKLFF. CDR3 nucleotide sequence: TGCAGCGTCCAAGACGGTCGGTCCGAGACAGGGTTTTATGAAAAACTGTTTTTT. Supplemented by reference TRBV29-1 and TRBJ1-4, the full variable domain reads SAVISQKPSRDICQRGTSLTIQCQVDSQVTMMFWYRQQPGQSLTLIATANQGSEATYESGFVIDKFPISRPNLTFSTLTVSNMSPEDSSIYLCSVQDGRSETGFYEKLFFGSGTQLSVL.

This chain links TRBV6-5 with TRBJ2-7; the match to TRBD2 covers 11 bases. Trimming at V came to 5 bases and at J to 2 bases, leaving 2 bases not matched to a gene. This CDR3 is 14 amino acids long. The germline CDR1 and CDR2 sequences are MNHEY and SVGAGI. The DNA for the CDR3 is TGTGCCAGCAGTGATAGCGGGGGGGCCTACGAGCAGTACTTC. Amino acid sequence: CASSDSGGAYEQYF.

The genes are TRBV19 and TRBJ2-5; D gene ambiguous. The DNA end lines up better with TRBJ2-7; the J call may be wrong. CDR1 is LNHDA and CDR2 is SQIVND in the germline V gene (reference sequence). The CDR3 has 12 residues. This chain's CDR3 is CASSIDRYEQYF. The CDR3 DNA is TGTGCCAGTAGTATAGACCGGTACGAGCAGTACTTC.

This clone was seen a handful of times. The chain combines TRBV4-1 with TRBJ1-1; TRBD1 is a possible D gene (5 bases). Germline loops: CDR1 MGHRA, CDR2 YSYEKL. The CDR3 loop spans 13 amino acids. The ends were cut back, 10 bases at V and 0 bases at J, with 12 bases in the middle. The CDR3 loop reads CAISDNLNTEAFF. The CDR3 DNA sequence: TGCGCCATCTCGGACAACCTGAACACTGAAGCTTTCTTT.

This clone was counted between two and nine times. The chain is built from TRBV19 and TRBJ1-6, with 7 positions matching TRBD1. Germline V gene sequence: CDR1 LNHDA, CDR2 SQIVND (reference sequence). The CDR3 has 13 amino acids. V was pared by 8 bases and J by 9 bases, with 7 bases of the junction left unmatched. CDR3 sequence reads: CASAGTDGSPLHF. The DNA for the CDR3 is TGTGCCAGTGCAGGGACAGACGGTTCACCCCTCCACTTT.

The V and J genes are TRBV11-2 and TRBJ2-1; weak D call: TRBD2 (5 bases). Trimming cost V 0 bases and J 1 base, with 13 bases left between them. Germline-derived CDR1 and CDR2 are SGHAT and FQNNGV. CDR3 length: 17 amino acids. The CDR3 nucleotides read TGTGCCAGCAGCTTAGACCCACTAGGCCAGTCCTACAATGAGCAGTTCTTC. Translated, it gives CASSLDPLGQSYNEQFF.

There are a few counts of this clone. V and J are TRBV6-9 and TRBJ2-5; D remains unclear. Germline V gene sequence: CDR1 MNHGY, CDR2 SVAAGI. V gave up 6 bases and J gave up 2 bases, with 13 bases separating them. The CDR3 has 14 residues. CDR3 DNA: TGTGCCAGCAGCCCCCGTATGGCTCAAGAGACCCAGTACTTC. This gives the protein CASSPRMAQETQYF.

This rearrangement joins TRBV23-1 to TRBJ2-5; the D gene is possibly TRBD1 (5 bases). TRBV23-1 is designated an ORF whose function remains uncertain. The length of the CDR3 is 16 residues. Trimming stripped 0 bases from V and 4 bases from J, with 15 bases between. The CDR3 nucleotides are TGCGCCAGCAGTCAATCGGCACAGGAGCAGAGAGAGACCCAGTACTTC. Residues: CASSQSAQEQRETQYF.

V is TRBV29-1 and J is TRBJ2-1; 7 positions match TRBD2. Germline CDR1 is SQVTM and CDR2 is ANQGSEA. V dropped 6 bases and J dropped 7; count of bases not matched to a gene: 12. This CDR3 is 14 amino acids long. CDR3 protein: CSVPGGGHWNEQFF. The CDR3 DNA follows: TGCAGCGTCCCCGGCGGGGGTCATTGGAATGAGCAGTTCTTC.

This clone was seen a handful of times. This rearrangement joins TRBV27 to TRBJ1-4, with a possible D match to TRBD1 (6 bases). V dropped 9 bases and J dropped 3 bases, with 14 bases sitting between them. The CDR3 contains 14 residues. Germline CDR1 and CDR2: MNHEY and SMNVEV (reference sequence). CDR3 in DNA: TGTGCCAGTAAAACGGGGGGCGCTAATGAAAAACTGTTTTTT. Translated: CASKTGGANEKLFF.